What follows is one T cell receptor beta chain and its context. Its antigen remains undetermined. Base qualities were left out, and no much larger clone turns up one base away. Participants in the prospective study were aged about 18 to 89 years, lived in about two dozen United States geographic areas, and enrolled through a virtual design. To assign participants to cohorts, the prospective study relied on clinical history that participants themselves reported in a screening survey and a study questionnaire. Exposed participants had been in contact, within 2 weeks of entering the study, with a person who had a PCR-confirmed or clinician-diagnosed case of COVID-19. Each participant in the prospective study had whole blood, serum and a nasopharyngeal or oropharyngeal swab collected by mobile phlebotomists. Over a roughly two-month period, participants in the prospective study had the option of providing additional blood draws and questionnaires. Before DNA extraction, blood samples from the prospective study were shipped at room temperature or frozen.

The data stem from a study of blood T cell repertoires in COVID-19 (dated by TCRdb to 2020 to 2022). Some background on the complete study: Collaborator samples came from the United States, Italy and Spain and covered acute and convalescent phases of COVID-19. HLA class I and class II types, where available, came from metadata supplied by the sample provider rather than from assay-based typing. Sample metadata almost always included a de-identified subject ID, COVID-19 status, age in years and sex. Deeply sampled blood TCRbeta repertoires from subjects exposed to, actively infected with, or recovered from COVID-19 were included in the dataset. The prospective study material was composed of cDNA or gDNA derived from T cells, B-cell-depleted T cells, or PBMCs. The samples were drawn from the first 160 participants of the ongoing ImmuneRACE study and from 1,254 subjects provided by 6 global collaborators. The repertoires were released in a freely available public database meant as a resource for research on the immune response to SARS-CoV-2.

What the work shows at the level of the full study, not this receptor alone: How much clinical and demographic metadata was included differed by source and by participant, and the metadata was provided uncurated.

The immunoSEQ Assay, a bias-controlled multiplex PCR, was used to amplify TCRbeta CDR3 regions from genomic DNA. The original pipeline was this. Nucleated cell counts per sample were estimated from amplification of reference gene primers within the assay. To quantify the absolute abundance of each unique TCRbeta CDR3 rearrangement, sequence reads were collapsed and filtered. Productive Simpson clonality was computed per sample as the square root of Simpson's diversity index over productive rearrangements. Here the immuneACCESS table is served through TCRdb, limited to in-frame sequences with V and J called. Missing clones are a known gap in these copies; in checked studies unresolved V genes cover under half, and the rest lacks a known reason. That table gives V, J and clone size, and the DNA gave D and trimming. Here the sample has 330,000 or so clones; 88% occur a single time. 1% of the sample lies in the top ten.

Clipping removes 3 bases from V and 4 bases from J, with 6 as the unmatched junction base count. From the cysteine up to the phenylalanine, the CDR3 has a length of 17 residues. Just CDR3 DNA is preserved here, 51 bases in frame from base 1. Taken from the germline V gene, the CDR1 and CDR2 loops are SGHDT and YYEEEE. In this chain, TRBV5-6 is recombined with TRBJ2-2, and 13 bases in between align with TRBD2. The source material was PBMCs or T cells enriched from blood (not recorded which). This TCR was recovered from a woman aged 25 to 39 who had been exposed to COVID-19. The DNA is TGTGCCAGCAGCTCGGGGACTAGCGGGATCTTCACCGGGGAGCTGTTTTTT. Translation gives CASSSGTSGIFTGELFF. The variable domain in full, with residues beyond the CDR3 obtained from the reference TRBV5-6 and TRBJ2-2 genes, is DAGVTQSPTHLIKTRGQQVTLRCSPKSGHDTVSWYQQALGQGPQFIFQYYEEEERQRGNFPDRFSGHQFPNYSSELNVNALLLGDSALYLCASSSGTSGIFTGELFFGEGSRLTVL.